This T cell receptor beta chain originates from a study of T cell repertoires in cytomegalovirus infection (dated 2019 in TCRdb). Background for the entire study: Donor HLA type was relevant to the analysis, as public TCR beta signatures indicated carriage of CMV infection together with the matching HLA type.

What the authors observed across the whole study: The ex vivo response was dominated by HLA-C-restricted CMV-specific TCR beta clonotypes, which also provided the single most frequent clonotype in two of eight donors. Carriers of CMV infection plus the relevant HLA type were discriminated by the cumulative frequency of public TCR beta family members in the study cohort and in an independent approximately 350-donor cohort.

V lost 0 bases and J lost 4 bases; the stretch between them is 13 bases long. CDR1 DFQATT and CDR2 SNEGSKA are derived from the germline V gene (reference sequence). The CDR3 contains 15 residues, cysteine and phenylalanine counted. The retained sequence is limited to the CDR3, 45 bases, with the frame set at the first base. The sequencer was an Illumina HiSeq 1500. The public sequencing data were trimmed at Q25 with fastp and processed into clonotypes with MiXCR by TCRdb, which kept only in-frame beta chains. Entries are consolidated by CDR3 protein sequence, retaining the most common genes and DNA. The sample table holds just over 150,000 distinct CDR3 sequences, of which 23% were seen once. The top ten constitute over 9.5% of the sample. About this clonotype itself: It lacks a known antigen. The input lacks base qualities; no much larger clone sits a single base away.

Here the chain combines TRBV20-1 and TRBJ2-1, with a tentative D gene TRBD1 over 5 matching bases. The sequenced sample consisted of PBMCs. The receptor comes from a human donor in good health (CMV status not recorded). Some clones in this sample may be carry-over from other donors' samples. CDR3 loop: CSARETASFYNEQFF. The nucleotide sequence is TGCAGTGCTAGAGAGACAGCCTCCTTTTACAATGAGCAGTTCTTC.